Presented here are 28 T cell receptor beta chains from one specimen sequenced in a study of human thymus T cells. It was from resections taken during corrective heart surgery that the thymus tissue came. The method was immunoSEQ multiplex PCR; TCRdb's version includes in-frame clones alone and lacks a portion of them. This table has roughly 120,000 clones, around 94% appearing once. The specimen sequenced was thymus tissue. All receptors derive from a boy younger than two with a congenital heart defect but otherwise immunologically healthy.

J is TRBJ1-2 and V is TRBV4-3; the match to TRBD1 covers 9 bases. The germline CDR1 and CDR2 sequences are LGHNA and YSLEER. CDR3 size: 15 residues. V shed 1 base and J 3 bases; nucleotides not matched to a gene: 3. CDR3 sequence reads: CASSQGDRVDYGYTF. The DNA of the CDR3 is TGCGCCAGCAGCCAAGGGGACAGGGTTGACTATGGCTACACCTTC.

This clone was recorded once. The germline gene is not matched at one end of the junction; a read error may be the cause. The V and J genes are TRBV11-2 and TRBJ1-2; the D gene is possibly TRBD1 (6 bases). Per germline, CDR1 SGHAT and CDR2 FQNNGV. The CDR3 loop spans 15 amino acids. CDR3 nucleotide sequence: TGTGCCAGCAGCTTAGGCGTGGGGGGCCCCTATGACTACACCTTC. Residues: CASSLGVGGPYDYTF.

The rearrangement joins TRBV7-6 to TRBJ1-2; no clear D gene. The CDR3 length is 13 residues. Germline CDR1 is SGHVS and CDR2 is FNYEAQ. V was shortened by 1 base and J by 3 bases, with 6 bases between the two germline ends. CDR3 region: CASSLGGHYGYTF. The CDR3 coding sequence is TGTGCCAGCAGCTTAGGAGGACACTATGGCTACACCTTC. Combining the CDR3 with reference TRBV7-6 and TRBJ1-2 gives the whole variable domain GAGVSQSPRYKVTKRGQDVALRCDPISGHVSLYWYRQALGQGPEFLTYFNYEAQQDKSGLPNDRFSAERPEGSISTLTIQRTEQRDSAMYRCASSLGGHYGYTFGSGTRLTVV.

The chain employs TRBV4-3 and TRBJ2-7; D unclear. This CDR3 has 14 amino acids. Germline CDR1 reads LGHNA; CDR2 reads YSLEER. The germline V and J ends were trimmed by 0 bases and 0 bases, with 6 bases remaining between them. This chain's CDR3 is CASSQDRTSYEQYF. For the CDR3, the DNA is TGCGCCAGCAGCCAAGACAGAACCTCCTACGAGCAGTACTTC.

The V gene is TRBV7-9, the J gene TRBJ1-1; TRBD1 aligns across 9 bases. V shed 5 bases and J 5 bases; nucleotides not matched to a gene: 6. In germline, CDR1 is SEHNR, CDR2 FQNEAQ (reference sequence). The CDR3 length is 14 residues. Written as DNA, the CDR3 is TGTGCCAGCAGCCCCGACAGGGGGAGGACTGAAGCTTTCTTT. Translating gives CASSPDRGRTEAFF. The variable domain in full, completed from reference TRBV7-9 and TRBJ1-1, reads DTGVSQNPRHKITKRGQNVTFRCDPISEHNRLYWYRQTLGQGPEFLTYFQNEAQLEKSRLLSDRFSAERPKGSFSTLEIQRTEQGDSAMYLCASSPDRGRTEAFFGQGTRLTVV.

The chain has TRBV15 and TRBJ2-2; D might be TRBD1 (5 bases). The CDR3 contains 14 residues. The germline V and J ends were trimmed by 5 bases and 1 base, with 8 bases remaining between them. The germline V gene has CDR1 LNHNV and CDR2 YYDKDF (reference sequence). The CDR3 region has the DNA TGTGCCACCAGCCCTCAGGGGAACACCGGGGAGCTGTTTTTT. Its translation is CATSPQGNTGELFF.

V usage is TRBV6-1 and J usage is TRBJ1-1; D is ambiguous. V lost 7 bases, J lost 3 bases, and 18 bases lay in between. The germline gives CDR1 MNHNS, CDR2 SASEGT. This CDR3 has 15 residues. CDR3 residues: CASTEGDGEDTEAFF. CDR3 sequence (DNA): TGTGCCAGCACCGAGGGCGACGGGGAAGACACTGAAGCTTTCTTT.

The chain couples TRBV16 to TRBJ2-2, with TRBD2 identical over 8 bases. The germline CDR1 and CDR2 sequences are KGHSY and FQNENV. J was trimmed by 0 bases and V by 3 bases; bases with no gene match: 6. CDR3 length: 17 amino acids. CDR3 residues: CASSQERGPSNTGELFF. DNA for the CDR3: TGTGCCAGCAGCCAGGAGCGGGGGCCTTCGAACACCGGGGAGCTGTTTTTT.

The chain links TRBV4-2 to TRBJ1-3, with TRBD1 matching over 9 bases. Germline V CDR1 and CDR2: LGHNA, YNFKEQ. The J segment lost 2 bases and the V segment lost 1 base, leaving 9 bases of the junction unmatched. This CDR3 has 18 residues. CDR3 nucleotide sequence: TGTGCCAGCAGCCAAGCTGGACGCGGGACAGGGCCTGGAAACACCATATATTTT. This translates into CASSQAGRGTGPGNTIYF.

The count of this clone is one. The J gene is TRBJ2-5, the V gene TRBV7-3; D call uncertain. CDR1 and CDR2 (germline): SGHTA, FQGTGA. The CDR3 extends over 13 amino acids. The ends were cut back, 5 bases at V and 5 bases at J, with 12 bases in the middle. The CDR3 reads CASSLTFRETQYF. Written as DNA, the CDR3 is TGTGCCAGCAGCCTTACATTCCGGGAGACCCAGTACTTC.

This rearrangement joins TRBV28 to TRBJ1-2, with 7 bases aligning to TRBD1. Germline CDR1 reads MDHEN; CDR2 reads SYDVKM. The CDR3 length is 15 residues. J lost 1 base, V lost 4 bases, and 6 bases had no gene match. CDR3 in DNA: TGTGCCAGCAGTTCTCGACAGGGCGGTAACTATGGCTACACCTTC. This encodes CASSSRQGGNYGYTF.

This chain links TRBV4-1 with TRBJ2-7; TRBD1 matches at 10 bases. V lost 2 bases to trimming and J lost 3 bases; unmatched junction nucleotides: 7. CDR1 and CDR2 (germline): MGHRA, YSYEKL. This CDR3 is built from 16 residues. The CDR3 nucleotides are TGCGCCAGCAGCCAAACCGCCGGGACAGGGGACTACGAGCAGTACTTC. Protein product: CASSQTAGTGDYEQYF.

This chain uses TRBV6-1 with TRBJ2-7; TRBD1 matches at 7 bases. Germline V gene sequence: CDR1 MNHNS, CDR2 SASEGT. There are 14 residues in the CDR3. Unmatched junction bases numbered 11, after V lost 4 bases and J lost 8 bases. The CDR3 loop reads CASSVRGQPTKQYF. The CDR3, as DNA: TGTGCCAGCAGTGTAAGGGGGCAACCTACGAAGCAGTACTTC.

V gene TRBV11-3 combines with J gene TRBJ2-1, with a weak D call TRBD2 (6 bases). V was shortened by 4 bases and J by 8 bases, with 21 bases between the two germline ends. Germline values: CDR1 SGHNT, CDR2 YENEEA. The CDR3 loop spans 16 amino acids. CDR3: CASSCPPGVSFDEQFF. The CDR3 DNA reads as TGTGCCAGCAGCTGCCCGCCGGGAGTGAGCTTTGATGAGCAGTTCTTC.

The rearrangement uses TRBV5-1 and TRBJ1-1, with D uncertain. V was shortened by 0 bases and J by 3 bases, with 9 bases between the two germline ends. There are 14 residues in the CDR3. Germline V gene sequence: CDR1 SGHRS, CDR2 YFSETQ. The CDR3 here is CASSLAHKDTEAFF. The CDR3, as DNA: TGCGCCAGCAGCTTGGCACACAAGGACACTGAAGCTTTCTTT. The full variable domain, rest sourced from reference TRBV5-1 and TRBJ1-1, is KAGVTQTPRYLIKTRGQQVTLSCSPISGHRSVSWYQQTPGQGLQFLFEYFSETQRNKGNFPGRFSGRQFSNSRSEMNVSTLELGDSALYLCASSLAHKDTEAFFGQGTRLTVV.

CDR3 residues: CASSPETGLVNEQFF. CDR3 DNA sequence: TGTGCCAGCAGCCCCGAGACAGGGTTAGTCAATGAGCAGTTCTTC. This chain uses TRBV7-8 with TRBJ2-1, with TRBD1 matching over 7 bases. V lost 5 bases and J lost 6; bases outside the gene matches: 10. Germline assignment: CDR1 SGHVS and CDR2 FQNEAQ. The length of the CDR3 is 15 residues.

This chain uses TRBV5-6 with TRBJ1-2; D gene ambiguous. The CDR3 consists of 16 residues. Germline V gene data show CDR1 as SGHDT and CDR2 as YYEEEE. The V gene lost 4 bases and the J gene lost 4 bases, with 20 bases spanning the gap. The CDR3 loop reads CASSHNSMDGAYGYTF. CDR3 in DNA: TGTGCCAGCAGCCATAATTCCATGGACGGCGCCTATGGCTACACCTTC.

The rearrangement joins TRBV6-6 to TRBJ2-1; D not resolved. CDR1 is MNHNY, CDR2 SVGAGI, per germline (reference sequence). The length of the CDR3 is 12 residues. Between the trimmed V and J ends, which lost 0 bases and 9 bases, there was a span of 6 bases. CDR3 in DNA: TGTGCCAGCAGTTACTCAAGGGCTGAGCAGTTCTTC. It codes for CASSYSRAEQFF.

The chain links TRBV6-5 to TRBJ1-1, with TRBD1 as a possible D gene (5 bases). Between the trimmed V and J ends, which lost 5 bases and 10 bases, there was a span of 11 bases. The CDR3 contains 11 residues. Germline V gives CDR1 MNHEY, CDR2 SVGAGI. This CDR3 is CASSQGRGAFF. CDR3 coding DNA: TGTGCCAGCAGTCAGGGACGGGGAGCTTTCTTT.

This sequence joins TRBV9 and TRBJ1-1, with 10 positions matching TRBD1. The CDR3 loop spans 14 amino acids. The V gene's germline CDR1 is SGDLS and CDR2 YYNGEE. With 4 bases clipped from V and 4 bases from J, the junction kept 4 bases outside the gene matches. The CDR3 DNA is TGTGCCAGCAGCCCGCGGACAGGGGGCACTGAAGCTTTCTTT. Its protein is CASSPRTGGTEAFF. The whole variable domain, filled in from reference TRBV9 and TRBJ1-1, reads DSGVTQTPKHLITATGQRVTLRCSPRSGDLSVYWYQQSLDQGLQFLIQYYNGEERAKGNILERFSAQQFPDLHSELNLSSLELGDSALYFCASSPRTGGTEAFFGQGTRLTVV.

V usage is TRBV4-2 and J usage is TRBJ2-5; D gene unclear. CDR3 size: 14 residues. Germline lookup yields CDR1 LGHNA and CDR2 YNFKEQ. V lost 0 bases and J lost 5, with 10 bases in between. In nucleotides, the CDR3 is TGTGCCAGCAGCCAAGATGGCACAGAGGAGACCCAGTACTTC. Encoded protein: CASSQDGTEETQYF.

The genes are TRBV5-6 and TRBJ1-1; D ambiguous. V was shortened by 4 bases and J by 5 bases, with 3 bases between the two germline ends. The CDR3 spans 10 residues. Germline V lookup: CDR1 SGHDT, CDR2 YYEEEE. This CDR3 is CASSVTEAFF. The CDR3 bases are TGTGCCAGCAGCGTGACTGAAGCTTTCTTT.

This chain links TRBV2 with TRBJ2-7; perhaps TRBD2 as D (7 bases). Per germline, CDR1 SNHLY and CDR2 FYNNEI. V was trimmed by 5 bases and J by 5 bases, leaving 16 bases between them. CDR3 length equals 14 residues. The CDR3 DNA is TGTGCCAGCAGTATAACAGGGAGCGGGAACGAGCAGTACTTC. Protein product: CASSITGSGNEQYF.

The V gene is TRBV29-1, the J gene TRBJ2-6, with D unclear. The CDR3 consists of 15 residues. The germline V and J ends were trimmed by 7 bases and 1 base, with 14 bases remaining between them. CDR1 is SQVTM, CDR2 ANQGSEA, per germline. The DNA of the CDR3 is TGCAGCGCTCTCGACCGAGAGTCTGGGGCCAACGTCCTGACTTTC. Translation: CSALDRESGANVLTF.

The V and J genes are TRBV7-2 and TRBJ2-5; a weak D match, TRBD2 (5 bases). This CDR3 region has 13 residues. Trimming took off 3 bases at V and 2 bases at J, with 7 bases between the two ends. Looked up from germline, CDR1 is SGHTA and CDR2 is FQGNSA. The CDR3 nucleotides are TGTGCCAGCAGCTTCGGGGTACAAGAGACCCAGTACTTC. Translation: CASSFGVQETQYF.

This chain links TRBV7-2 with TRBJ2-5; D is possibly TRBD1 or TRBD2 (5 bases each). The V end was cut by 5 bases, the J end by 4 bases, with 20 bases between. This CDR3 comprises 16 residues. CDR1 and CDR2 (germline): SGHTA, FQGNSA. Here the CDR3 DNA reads TGTGCCAGCAGCCCGGTGGGGACCAGCTCCCCAGAGACCCAGTACTTC. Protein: CASSPVGTSSPETQYF.

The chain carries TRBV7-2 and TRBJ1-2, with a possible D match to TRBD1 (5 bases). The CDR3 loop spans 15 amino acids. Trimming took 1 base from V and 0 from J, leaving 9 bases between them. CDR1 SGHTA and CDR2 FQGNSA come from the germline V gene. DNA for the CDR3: TGTGCCAGCAGCTTAGGGGGCCCATCTAACTATGGCTACACCTTC. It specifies CASSLGGPSNYGYTF.

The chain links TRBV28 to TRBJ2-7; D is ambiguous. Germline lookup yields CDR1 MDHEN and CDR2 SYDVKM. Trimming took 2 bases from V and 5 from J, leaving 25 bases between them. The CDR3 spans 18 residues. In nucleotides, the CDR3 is TGTGCCAGCAGTTTACCCAAACCCCTATCCGGGCCTGGGGACGAGCAGTACTTC. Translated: CASSLPKPLSGPGDEQYF.